The 23 T cell receptor beta chains reported below all come from one sample, sequenced in a study of CDR3 diversity in severe acne. TCRdb re-analysed the PCR reads in MiXCR, keeping a single row per CDR3 protein. The sample has over 85,000 distinct CDR3 sequences; 51% are singletons. Sequencing input: blood. These receptors were taken from a male donor with acne.

This clonotype was counted only a few times. As the CDR3 is not closed by the conserved phenylalanine or tryptophan, this likely results from a read error. The chain recombines TRBV2 with TRBJ1-6; TRBD1 matches 9 bases. The CDR3 loop spans 14 amino acids. With V trimmed by 9 bases and J by 8 bases, 8 bases remained unmatched. Germline V lookup: CDR1 SNHLY, CDR2 FYNNEI. DNA for the CDR3: TGTGCCAGTAGTCCTAGGACAGGGGATTCACCCCTCCACCTT. Encoded protein: CASSPRTGDSPLHL.

This clonotype occurred many times. This may come from a read error, since a much larger clone is one base off. The chain has TRBV7-6 and TRBJ1-1, with D maybe TRBD1 (5 bases). Germline lookup yields CDR1 SGHVS and CDR2 FNYEAQ. This CDR3 has 12 amino acids. The CDR3 bases are TGTGCCAGCAGCCCCGAGACAGCTCTAGCTCTCTTT. Amino acid sequence: CASSPETALALF.

Within the sample, this clonotype is medium-sized. V and J are TRBV6-5 and TRBJ1-2; D is unclear. The V and J ends lost 6 bases and 4 bases respectively, with 12 bases between them. The CDR3 has 13 amino acids. CDR1 is MNHEY and CDR2 is SVGAGI in the germline V gene. CDR3 amino acids: CASSDRVLYGYTF. The CDR3 bases are TGTGCCAGCAGCGACCGGGTCCTCTATGGCTACACCTTC.

V and J are TRBV12-5 and TRBJ2-1, with D possibly being TRBD2 (6 bases). Germline V CDR1 and CDR2: LGHNT, FRNRAP. The CDR3 spans 18 residues. V was pared by 2 bases and J by 8 bases, with 25 bases between. DNA for the CDR3: TGTGCTAGTGGTTTGTGGACTCGATCCGGGACCCCGGGGGATGAGCAGTTCTTC. Amino acid sequence: CASGLWTRSGTPGDEQFF.

The J gene is TRBJ2-5, the V gene TRBV5-5, with D possibly TRBD1 on 6 matching bases. This CDR3 has 16 amino acids. The V and J ends lost 4 bases and 1 base respectively, with 17 bases between them. Germline V lookup: CDR1 SGHKS, CDR2 YYEKEE (reference sequence). The CDR3: CASSTNTGTLQETQYF. CDR3 in DNA: TGTGCCAGCAGCACAAATACCGGGACACTCCAAGAGACCCAGTACTTC.

This clonotype is medium-sized. The chain joins TRBV29-1 to TRBJ1-6, with 8 bases aligning to TRBD1. Looked up from germline, CDR1 is SQVTM and CDR2 is ANQGSEA. The CDR3 is 13 amino acids. J lost 9 bases, V lost 6 bases, and 7 bases had no gene match. The CDR3: CSVGQGAGSPLHF. Here the CDR3 DNA reads TGCAGCGTAGGGCAGGGGGCCGGTTCACCCCTCCACTTT.

This clonotype has only one observation. V gene TRBV2 combines with J gene TRBJ2-5; D unresolved. The germline V and J ends were trimmed by 6 bases and 1 base, with 9 bases remaining between them. CDR1 is SNHLY, CDR2 FYNNEI, per germline. The CDR3 is made up of 13 amino acids. The CDR3 region has the DNA TGTGCCAGCAGGGTCGGACCCCAAGAGACCCAGTACTTC. Translating gives CASRVGPQETQYF.

This clonotype has a handful of counts. The chain recombines TRBV3-1 with TRBJ2-5, with 7 bases lining up with TRBD1. CDR1 and CDR2 (germline): LGHDT, YNNKEL (reference sequence). This CDR3 region has 15 residues. Trimming cost V 3 bases and J 5 bases; bases outside gene matches: 9. The CDR3 nucleotides are TGTGCCAGCAGCCACCAGACAGGGCTTTTCGAGACCCAGTACTTC. Its protein is CASSHQTGLFETQYF.

The rearrangement uses TRBV5-1 and TRBJ1-2; 12 bases line up with TRBD1. V trimming: 4 bases; J trimming: 4 bases; junction bases outside the gene matches: 8. There are 16 residues in the CDR3. Per the germline V gene, CDR1 is SGHRS and CDR2 is YFSETQ. The CDR3, as DNA: TGCGCCAGCAGCCCCGGGACAGGGGGCCCCATCTATGGCTACACCTTC. The encoded protein is CASSPGTGGPIYGYTF.

This clonotype was detected ten times or more. The rearrangement joins TRBV5-1 to TRBJ2-1, with 11 bases aligning to TRBD1. Germline CDR1 reads SGHRS; CDR2 reads YFSETQ. The CDR3 has 16 residues. V was clipped by 0 bases and J by 4 bases; unmatched bases: 3. CDR3 region: CASSLAGQGAYNEQFF. CDR3 DNA sequence: TGCGCCAGCAGCTTGGCCGGACAGGGGGCTTACAATGAGCAGTTCTTC.

The rearrangement uses TRBV15 and TRBJ1-1; D remains ambiguous. The CDR3 contains 14 residues. Per the germline V gene, CDR1 is LNHNV and CDR2 is YYDKDF (reference sequence). This chain's CDR3 is CATRGTVDYTEAFF. In DNA form, the CDR3 reads TGTGCAACTCGGGGAACCGTCGACTACACTGAAGCTTTCTTT.

The chain uses TRBV9 and TRBJ2-1; 9 bases match TRBD2. CDR3 length equals 15 residues. Germline lookup yields CDR1 SGDLS and CDR2 YYNGEE. The ends lost 0 bases at V and 5 bases at J; junction bases unmatched: 3. CDR3 protein: CASSVGTSVNNEQFF. Here the CDR3 DNA reads TGTGCCAGCAGCGTAGGGACTAGCGTGAACAATGAGCAGTTCTTC. Based on the CDR3 plus reference TRBV9 and TRBJ2-1, the full variable domain is DSGVTQTPKHLITATGQRVTLRCSPRSGDLSVYWYQQSLDQGLQFLIQYYNGEERAKGNILERFSAQQFPDLHSELNLSSLELGDSALYFCASSVGTSVNNEQFFGPGTRLTVL.

This clonotype is deemed medium-sized. V gene TRBV7-9 combines with J gene TRBJ2-3, with 8 bases matching TRBD1. The CDR3 runs to 14 residues. The germline CDR1 and CDR2 sequences are SEHNR and FQNEAQ (reference sequence). J lost 2 bases, V lost 5 bases, and 3 bases had no gene match. Written as DNA, the CDR3 is TGTGCCAGCAGCCCGACAGGGGCCACAGATACGCAGTATTTT. Its translation is CASSPTGATDTQYF.

The chain combines TRBV5-8 with TRBJ2-5; the match to TRBD2 covers 11 bases. With V trimmed by 0 bases and J by 5 bases, 9 bases remained unmatched. CDR3 length: 17 amino acids. The germline V gene has CDR1 SGHTS and CDR2 YDEGEE. CDR3 in amino acids: CASSLGGASGRLETQYF. The CDR3, as DNA: TGTGCCAGCAGCTTGGGAGGAGCTAGCGGGAGGTTGGAGACCCAGTACTTC.

On this clonotype itself: Germline and junction disagree at one end, which may indicate a read error. V gene TRBV10-1 combines with J gene TRBJ2-2; a weak D match, TRBD2 (6 bases). The CDR3 runs 13 residues. CDR1 is WNHNN and CDR2 is SYGVQD in the germline V gene (reference sequence). The CDR3 is CASAGTYTGELSF. In DNA, the CDR3 is TGCGCCAGCGCCGGGACTTACACCGGGGAGCTGTCTTTT.

V gene TRBV7-2 combines with J gene TRBJ2-2; no clear D. Germline V gives CDR1 SGHTA, CDR2 FQGNSA. The V end was cut by 8 bases, the J end by 6 bases, with 16 bases between. The CDR3 totals 14 residues. The CDR3 sequence: CASATPRIAGELFF. The CDR3 DNA follows: TGTGCCAGCGCTACCCCCAGGATCGCCGGGGAGCTGTTTTTT. Based on the CDR3 plus reference TRBV7-2 and TRBJ2-2, the full variable domain is GAGVSQSPSNKVTEKGKDVELRCDPISGHTALYWYRQSLGQGLEFLIYFQGNSAPDKSGLPSDRFSAERTGGSVSTLTIQRTQQEDSAVYLCASATPRIAGELFFGEGSRLTVL.

The CDR3 nucleotides read TGCAGCGTTGTTCCAGGTCATAATTACGAGCAGTACTTC. Protein sequence: CSVVPGHNYEQYF. This chain links TRBV29-1 with TRBJ2-7; no clear D gene. The CDR3 sequence is 13 residues long. The V gene lost 4 bases and the J gene lost 4 bases, with 14 bases spanning the gap. Germline V CDR1 and CDR2: SQVTM, ANQGSEA.

This clonotype was seen ten or more times. This chain joins TRBV6-6 and TRBJ2-7, with 7 bases fitting TRBD2. The CDR3 covers 16 residues. Trimming at V came to 2 bases and at J to 2 bases, leaving 9 bases not matched to a gene. Germline V gene lookup returns CDR1 MNHNY and CDR2 SVGAGI (reference sequence). The CDR3 bases are TGTGCCAGCAGTTACAATCCAGCGGGGCCCACCTACGAGCAGTACTTC. It yields the protein CASSYNPAGPTYEQYF.

The chain combines TRBV30 with TRBJ2-1; D is uncertain. Germline V gene lookup returns CDR1 GTSNPN and CDR2 SVGIG (reference sequence). The CDR3 contains 11 residues. CDR3 bases: TGTGCACGGACGGACTACAATGAGCAGTTCTTC. Its translation: CARTDYNEQFF. The full variable domain, completed using reference TRBV30 and TRBJ2-1, is SQTIHQWPATLVQPVGSPLSLECTVEGTSNPNLYWYRQAAGRGLQLLFYSVGIGQISSEVPQNLSASRPQDRQFILSSKKLLLSDSGFYLCARTDYNEQFFGPGTRLTVL.

This clonotype was seen many times. The chain has TRBV5-5 and TRBJ2-1; 10 nucleotides agree with TRBD1. The V and J ends lost 5 bases and 3 bases, in that order; junction bases with no gene match: 5. From germline, CDR1 is SGHKS and CDR2 YYEKEE (reference sequence). The CDR3 length is 15 residues. CDR3 loop: CASSSGQGIYNEQFF. In DNA, the CDR3 is TGTGCCAGCAGTTCGGGACAGGGGATCTACAATGAGCAGTTCTTC.

This clonotype has only one observation. The chain joins TRBV6-5 to TRBJ2-5, with TRBD2 matching 13 bases. This CDR3 region has 16 residues. Germline V gene lookup returns CDR1 MNHEY and CDR2 SVGAGI. Trimming removed 6 bases from V and 2 bases from J; junction bases left unmatched: 6. The chain's CDR3 is CASRGTSGNLQETQYF. For the CDR3, the DNA is TGTGCCAGCAGGGGGACTAGCGGGAATCTGCAAGAGACCCAGTACTTC.

V usage is TRBV19 and J usage is TRBJ2-5; D ambiguous. The CDR3 contains 14 residues. Germline V gene sequence: CDR1 LNHDA, CDR2 SQIVND (reference sequence). The germline V and J ends were trimmed by 1 base and 5 bases, with 11 bases remaining between them. The CDR3 nucleotides are TGTGCCAGTAGTATAGTTAACGGTGGGGAGACCCAGTACTTC. Its translation: CASSIVNGGETQYF.

In the case of this clonotype: Germline and junction disagree at one end, which may indicate a read error. The gene calls are TRBV6-1 and TRBJ2-1; 9 bases align to TRBD2. The CDR3 spans 19 residues. Germline assignment: CDR1 MNHNS and CDR2 SASEGT. CDR3 DNA: TGTGCCTGCAGCTGGACGGGGACTAGCCGGATGGGGGGGTACAACGAGCAGTTCTTC. Amino acids: CACSWTGTSRMGGYNEQFF.